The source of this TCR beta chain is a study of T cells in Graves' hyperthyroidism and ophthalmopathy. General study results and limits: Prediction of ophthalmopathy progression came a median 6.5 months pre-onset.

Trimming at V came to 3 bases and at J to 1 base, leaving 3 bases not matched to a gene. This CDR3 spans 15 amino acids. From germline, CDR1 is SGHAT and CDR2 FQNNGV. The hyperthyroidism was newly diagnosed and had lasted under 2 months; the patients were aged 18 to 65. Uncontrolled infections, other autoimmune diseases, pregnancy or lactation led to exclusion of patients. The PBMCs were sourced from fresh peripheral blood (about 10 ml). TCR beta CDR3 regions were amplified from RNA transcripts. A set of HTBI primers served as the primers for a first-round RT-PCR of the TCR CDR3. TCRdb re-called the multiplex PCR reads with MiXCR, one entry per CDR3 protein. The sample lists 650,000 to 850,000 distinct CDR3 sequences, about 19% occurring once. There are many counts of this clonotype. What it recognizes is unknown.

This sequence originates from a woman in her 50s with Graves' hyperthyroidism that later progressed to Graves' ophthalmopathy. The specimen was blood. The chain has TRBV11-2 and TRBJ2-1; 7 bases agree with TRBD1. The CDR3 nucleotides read TGTGCCAGCAGCTTCCGGGACAGTTCCTACAATGAGCAGTTCTTC. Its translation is CASSFRDSSYNEQFF.